The next 29 T cell receptor beta chains were all read from a single sample in a study of PD-L1 blockade in urothelial cancer. The table came from immunoSEQ multiplex PCR; TCRdb's copy has only in-frame clones and leaves some out. The data contain 120,000 or so clones, 86% of them singletons. The sample's time point: peripheral blood 6 weeks after treatment start. The sequences come from PBMCs, collected around atezolizumab (anti-PD-L1) treatment. The receptors stem from a man aged 50-59 years with urothelial cancer.

V and J are TRBV10-3 and TRBJ2-5, with 10 positions matching TRBD2. The germline V gene has CDR1 ENHRY and CDR2 SYGVKD. Losses at the gene ends were 3 bases for V and 3 bases for J; bases not matched to a gene: 7. This CDR3 comprises 16 residues. The CDR3 spells CAISDYGTSAKETQYF. In DNA form, the CDR3 reads TGTGCCATCAGTGACTATGGGACTAGCGCGAAAGAGACCCAGTACTTC.

The chain has TRBV6-5 and TRBJ2-7; perhaps TRBD2 as D (6 bases). Germline lookup yields CDR1 MNHEY and CDR2 SVGAGI. This CDR3 contains 14 residues. Trimming cost V 6 bases and J 3 bases, with 15 bases left between them. CDR3 sequence: CASRGLSSYYEQYF. In DNA form, the CDR3 reads TGTGCCAGCAGGGGACTGTCAAGTTACTACGAGCAGTACTTC.

This chain connects TRBV30 to TRBJ2-1; 9 bases are a match to TRBD1. V gave up 2 bases and J gave up 7 bases; unmatched junction bases: 6. The CDR3 totals 14 residues. CDR1 is GTSNPN and CDR2 is SVGIG in the germline V gene (reference sequence). The CDR3 DNA follows: TGTGCCTGGAGTCCTCTACAGGGGGCGAATGAGCAGTTCTTC. Translation gives CAWSPLQGANEQFF.

The V and J genes are TRBV5-4 and TRBJ2-1; TRBD2 matches 12 bases. The germline V gene encodes CDR1 SGHNT and CDR2 YYREEE (reference sequence). Unmatched junction bases numbered 11, after V lost 4 bases and J lost 6 bases. CDR3 length: 17 amino acids. The CDR3 region has the DNA TGTGCCAGCAGCCCCCCCGGGACTAGCGGGTTGGGCAATGAGCAGTTCTTC. Its translation is CASSPPGTSGLGNEQFF.

The rearrangement links TRBV18 to TRBJ1-3; the D gene is possibly TRBD1 (5 bases). The V gene lost 3 bases and the J gene lost 0 bases, with 18 bases spanning the gap. CDR3 length: 18 residues. Germline V gene lookup returns CDR1 KGHSH and CDR2 LQKENI. The CDR3 sequence: CASSPGEGILPSGNTIYF. The CDR3 nucleotides read TGTGCCAGCTCACCTGGGGAGGGGATCCTGCCCTCTGGAAACACCATATATTTT. Drawing the rest from reference TRBV18 and TRBJ1-3, the complete variable domain is NAGVMQNPRHLVRRRGQEARLRCSPMKGHSHVYWYRQLPEEGLKFMVYLQKENIIDESGMPKERFSAEFPKEGPSILRIQQVVRGDSAAYFCASSPGEGILPSGNTIYFGEGSWLTVV.

The V and J genes are TRBV28 and TRBJ1-5; no clear D. This CDR3 has 13 residues. Trimming took 7 bases from V and 4 from J, leaving 11 bases between them. Germline values: CDR1 MDHEN, CDR2 SYDVKM. The CDR3 nucleotides read TGTGCCAGCACAAGAGCCTTAAATCAGCCCCAGCATTTT. Protein product: CASTRALNQPQHF.

This chain connects TRBV10-3 to TRBJ1-5; D gene uncertain. Germline V gene data show CDR1 as ENHRY and CDR2 as SYGVKD. There are 14 residues in the CDR3. The ends were cut back, 10 bases at V and 4 bases at J, with 17 bases in the middle. CDR3 bases: TGTGCCACCGCAGAAGCGGGAGGGAATCAGCCCCAGCATTTT. It specifies CATAEAGGNQPQHF.

This clone was seen only a few times. CDR3 sequence reads: CAISSGQSYEQYF. The DNA of the CDR3 is TGTGCCATCAGTAGCGGGCAGTCCTACGAGCAGTACTTC. The chain links TRBV10-3 to TRBJ2-7; a possible D gene is TRBD2 (6 bases). CDR3 length: 13 residues. Germline V CDR1 and CDR2: ENHRY, SYGVKD. With 5 bases removed from V and 1 base from J, the gap between germline ends came to 9 bases.

The chain links TRBV7-2 to TRBJ2-1; 10 bases fit TRBD2. V shed 1 base and J 2 bases; nucleotides not matched to a gene: 8. The germline V gene has CDR1 SGHTA and CDR2 FQGNSA. The CDR3 sequence is 18 residues long. CDR3 loop: CASSLGLAGAIPYNEQFF. The CDR3 DNA sequence: TGTGCCAGCAGCTTAGGCCTAGCGGGAGCTATACCCTACAATGAGCAGTTCTTC.

The V call is TRBV7-2, the J call TRBJ2-5, with a weak D call TRBD1 (5 bases). The CDR3 spans 15 residues. CDR1 SGHTA and CDR2 FQGNSA come from the germline V gene. Trimming pared 5 bases from V and 2 bases from J, leaving 15 bases between. CDR3 bases: TGTGCCAGCAGCCGACAATCCGGACAACAAGAGACCCAGTACTTC. It codes for CASSRQSGQQETQYF.

The chain employs TRBV7-9 and TRBJ2-2; a weak D match, TRBD2 (5 bases). V gave up 2 bases and J gave up 1 base, with 8 bases separating them. From germline, CDR1 is SEHNR and CDR2 FQNEAQ (reference sequence). The CDR3 is made up of 15 amino acids. The CDR3 coding sequence is TGTGCCAGCAGCTTAAATCGGGGGAACACCGGGGAGCTGTTTTTT. Translation: CASSLNRGNTGELFF.

This CDR3 is CASSTGTANYGYTF. The CDR3, as DNA: TGTGCCAGTAGTACGGGGACAGCTAACTATGGCTACACCTTC. This sequence joins TRBV19 and TRBJ1-2; 7 bases fit TRBD1. Trimming at V came to 4 bases and at J to 0 bases, leaving 2 bases not matched to a gene. Germline assignment: CDR1 LNHDA and CDR2 SQIVND (reference sequence). This CDR3 has 14 residues. The variable domain in full, with the rest retrieved from reference TRBV19 and TRBJ1-2, is DGGITQSPKYLFRKEGQNVTLSCEQNLNHDAMYWYRQDPGQGLRLIYYSQIVNDFQKGDIAEGYSVSREKKESFPLTVTSAQKNPTAFYLCASSTGTANYGYTFGSGTRLTVV.

This clone was seen a handful of times. As DNA, the CDR3 is TGTGCCAGTAGTATGAAGGACAGGAGGGGCTATAATTCACCCCTCCACTTT. It encodes CASSMKDRRGYNSPLHF. V gene TRBV19 combines with J gene TRBJ1-6, with 7 bases identical to TRBD1. V lost 3 bases to trimming and J lost 3 bases; unmatched junction nucleotides: 8. This CDR3 has 17 residues. Germline lookup yields CDR1 LNHDA and CDR2 SQIVND (reference sequence).

The rearrangement uses TRBV6-1 and TRBJ2-1; no reliable D call. V lost 0 bases to trimming and J lost 8 bases, with 8 bases between them. The CDR3 contains 13 residues. CDR1 is MNHNS, CDR2 SASEGT, per germline. The CDR3 nucleotides read TGTGCCAGCAGTGAAGCGGGCCAGGATGAGCAGTTCTTC. Translation: CASSEAGQDEQFF.

The chain carries TRBV18 and TRBJ2-7, with TRBD1 as a possible D gene (6 bases). The V gene lost 6 bases and the J gene lost 3 bases, with 12 bases spanning the gap. The length of the CDR3 is 13 residues. Per the germline V gene, CDR1 is KGHSH and CDR2 is LQKENI. CDR3: CASSRTENYEQYF. The CDR3 DNA follows: TGTGCCAGCTCGCGGACAGAGAACTACGAGCAGTACTTC. The full variable domain, completed using reference TRBV18 and TRBJ2-7, is NAGVMQNPRHLVRRRGQEARLRCSPMKGHSHVYWYRQLPEEGLKFMVYLQKENIIDESGMPKERFSAEFPKEGPSILRIQQVVRGDSAAYFCASSRTENYEQYFGPGTRLTVT.

The rearrangement links TRBV10-2 to TRBJ1-1; D not resolved. Germline CDR1 and CDR2: WSHSY and SAAADI. V gave up 3 bases and J gave up 7 bases, with 21 bases separating them. CDR3 length equals 16 residues. The CDR3 protein is CASSEGGSSAAFEAFF. CDR3 nucleotide sequence: TGCGCCAGCAGTGAAGGTGGCTCCTCGGCGGCTTTTGAAGCTTTCTTT.

The chain is built from TRBV5-4 and TRBJ2-3; the match to TRBD1 covers 9 bases. The CDR3 loop spans 14 amino acids. J lost 4 bases, V lost 5 bases, and 5 bases had no gene match. Germline V lookup: CDR1 SGHNT, CDR2 YYREEE (reference sequence). CDR3 nucleotide sequence: TGTGCCAGCAGAGAGACAGGGGGGCCAGATACGCAGTATTTT. Amino acids: CASRETGGPDTQYF. Filled out from reference TRBV5-4 and TRBJ2-3, the complete variable domain reads ETGVTQSPTHLIKTRGQQVTLRCSSQSGHNTVSWYQQALGQGPQFIFQYYREEENGRGNFPPRFSGLQFPNYSSELNVNALELDDSALYLCASRETGGPDTQYFGPGTRLTVL.

The gene calls are TRBV10-3 and TRBJ2-1, with 12 bases matching TRBD2. The CDR3 has 16 residues. Per germline, CDR1 ENHRY and CDR2 SYGVKD. V lost 7 bases to trimming and J lost 7 bases; unmatched junction nucleotides: 11. Here the CDR3 reads CAIKGRASGRGNEQFF. The DNA for the CDR3 is TGTGCCATCAAGGGTAGGGCTAGCGGGAGGGGGAATGAGCAGTTCTTC.

This clone was counted at least ten times. The rearrangement uses TRBV15 and TRBJ1-1; TRBD1 aligns across 8 bases. Unmatched junction bases numbered 4, after V lost 6 bases and J lost 1 base. The germline V gene encodes CDR1 LNHNV and CDR2 YYDKDF (reference sequence). The CDR3 has 14 amino acids. Here the CDR3 reads CATRNRGANTEAFF. The CDR3 DNA reads as TGTGCCACCAGAAACAGGGGGGCGAACACTGAAGCTTTCTTT. Filled out from reference TRBV15 and TRBJ1-1, the complete variable domain reads DAMVIQNPRYQVTQFGKPVTLSCSQTLNHNVMYWYQQKSSQAPKLLFHYYDKDFNNEADTPDNFQSRRPNTSFCFLDIRSPGLGDTAMYLCATRNRGANTEAFFGQGTRLTVV.

The rearrangement links TRBV5-1 to TRBJ2-7; 8 positions match TRBD1. Per the germline V gene, CDR1 is SGHRS and CDR2 is YFSETQ. The CDR3 extends over 13 amino acids. V dropped 0 bases and J dropped 6; count of bases not matched to a gene: 2. CDR3 amino acids: CASSLGDRGEQYF. CDR3 nucleotides: TGCGCCAGCAGCTTGGGCGACAGGGGCGAGCAGTACTTC.

The chain combines TRBV11-2 with TRBJ2-2, with 8 bases fitting TRBD2. V shed 5 bases and J 4 bases; nucleotides not matched to a gene: 6. Germline V gene lookup returns CDR1 SGHAT and CDR2 FQNNGV. The CDR3 length is 15 residues. The CDR3 nucleotides read TGTGCCAGCAGCCCAAGGACTAGCCTCACCGGGGAGCTGTTTTTT. This encodes CASSPRTSLTGELFF.

The chain uses TRBV5-1 and TRBJ1-1, with D possibly matching TRBD1 (6 bases). This CDR3 region has 15 residues. Trimming pared 2 bases from V and 3 bases from J, leaving 14 bases between. Per the germline V gene, CDR1 is SGHRS and CDR2 is YFSETQ. The CDR3 region is CASSFWGREDTEAFF. The CDR3 coding sequence is TGCGCCAGCAGCTTCTGGGGGCGCGAGGACACTGAAGCTTTCTTT.

This chain joins TRBV5-5 and TRBJ2-1; 8 bases line up with TRBD2. The V gene end was trimmed by 0 bases and the J gene end by 0 bases; junction bases not matched to a gene: 8. CDR1 is SGHKS and CDR2 is YYEKEE in the germline V gene (reference sequence). The CDR3 totals 18 residues. CDR3 residues: CASSLVRGGGSSYNEQFF. CDR3 DNA sequence: TGTGCCAGCAGCTTGGTACGGGGCGGGGGGAGCTCCTACAATGAGCAGTTCTTC.

This chain joins TRBV5-1 and TRBJ1-3; 8 nucleotides line up with TRBD1. This CDR3 region has 14 residues. Trimming took 4 bases from V and 4 from J; bases not matched to a gene: 4. CDR1 is SGHRS, CDR2 YFSETQ, per germline. Here the CDR3 reads CASSVTGVGNTIYF. The CDR3 nucleotides are TGCGCCAGCAGCGTGACAGGGGTCGGAAACACCATATATTTT.

The rearrangement uses TRBV7-3 and TRBJ2-3; TRBD2 aligns across 14 bases. Looked up from germline, CDR1 is SGHTA and CDR2 is FQGTGA. The V segment lost 4 bases and the J segment 5 bases; nucleotides outside the gene matches: 5. This CDR3 is built from 16 residues. CDR3 in DNA: TGTGCCAGCAGCTCCGGACTAGCGGGAGGTGGAGATACGCAGTATTTT. This translates into CASSSGLAGGGDTQYF.

Remarks on this clone: Relative to the germline gene, one junction end is altered; a read error may explain this. The gene calls are TRBV28 and TRBJ1-5, with 7 positions matching TRBD1. The CDR3 has 18 residues. Per the germline V gene, CDR1 is MDHEN and CDR2 is SYDVKM. DNA for the CDR3: TGCGCCGCCCCCCCCCGGACAGGAATAGGTTATAGCAATCAGCCCCAGCATTTT. It is translated as CAAPPRTGIGYSNQPQHF.

This chain uses TRBV13 with TRBJ2-2, with D maybe TRBD1 (6 bases). The V gene lost 3 bases and the J gene lost 0 bases, with 14 bases spanning the gap. This CDR3 comprises 17 residues. Germline lookup yields CDR1 PRHDT and CDR2 FYEKMQ (reference sequence). The CDR3 region is CASSLAGTLANTGELFF. The DNA for the CDR3 is TGTGCCAGCAGCTTGGCCGGGACACTCGCGAACACCGGGGAGCTGTTTTTT.

The chain joins TRBV6-6 to TRBJ2-1; D may be TRBD1 (7 bases). The germline V gene encodes CDR1 MNHNY and CDR2 SVGAGI (reference sequence). This CDR3 has 15 amino acids. The V gene lost 7 bases and the J gene lost 4 bases, with 17 bases spanning the gap. CDR3 protein: CASTTGGDRYNEQFF. The CDR3 bases are TGTGCCAGCACCACAGGCGGGGACAGATACAATGAGCAGTTCTTC.

The V call is TRBV5-6, the J call TRBJ1-2; possibly TRBD1 for D (5 bases). This CDR3 spans 14 amino acids. V was trimmed by 0 bases and J by 5 bases, leaving 11 bases between them. Germline V lookup: CDR1 SGHDT, CDR2 YYEEEE. CDR3: CASSLAGRDYGYTF. CDR3 sequence (DNA): TGTGCCAGCAGCTTGGCCGGCAGGGATTATGGCTACACCTTC.